The sequence of this TCR beta chain was determined in a study of early T cells in non-severe SARS-CoV-2 infection. As for the study in general: Investigators sequenced bulk RNA drawn from unsorted whole blood, and chains remained unpaired.

This CDR3 contains 15 residues. Trimming cost V 4 bases and J 3 bases; bases outside gene matches: 4. Germline V gene lookup returns CDR1 MNHNY and CDR2 SVGAGI (reference sequence). This clonotype appeared many times. One entry per CDR3 protein results from TCRdb running MiXCR on the 5' RACE reads. The profile shows roughly 99,000 distinct CDR3 sequences, approximately 12% of them singletons. V is TRBV6-6 and J is TRBJ1-5; 9 positions agree with TRBD1. This receptor was taken from an adult who was a healthcare worker with PCR-confirmed SARS-CoV-2 infection or an uninfected control (not recorded which). The material sequenced was whole blood. CDR3 bases: TGTGCCAGCAGTTCCGGGACAGGGATCAATCAGCCCCAGCATTTT. It is translated as CASSSGTGINQPQHF.